The TCR beta chain under discussion was sequenced for a study of cytomegalovirus exposure and HLA in healthy donors. Points from the study as a whole: With further analysis later on, most CMV-associated TCR beta chains appeared HLA-restricted. In a later analysis, HLA-C alleles had the fewest associated TCRs, DRB1 alleles the most. In an earlier analysis, about 87% or about 30%: the productive usage of most TCR beta V segments. Most observed TCR sequences were rare, whereas some public TCRs were detected in many donors.

To note about this clone: Antigen specificity is unknown.

Germline lookup yields CDR1 ENHRY and CDR2 SYGVKD. The CDR3 length is 17 residues. Between the trimmed V and J ends, which lost 6 bases and 0 bases, there was a span of 19 bases. PCR used 60 Vbeta primers and 13 Jbeta primers. Profiling relied on immunoSEQ multiplex PCR, and the TCRdb table lists in-frame clones only, not all of them. The profile shows 150,000 to 180,000 clones, approximately 80% of them singletons. This TCR was recovered from a woman aged 40-49 years in good health and CMV-seropositive. This chain links TRBV10-3 with TRBJ2-3, with D possibly matching TRBD2 (6 bases). Sequenced material: PBMCs. The DNA for the CDR3 is TGTGCCATCAGCGGTCTTAAGGGAGGTAGTAGCACAGATACGCAGTATTTT. It yields the protein CAISGLKGGSSTDTQYF.